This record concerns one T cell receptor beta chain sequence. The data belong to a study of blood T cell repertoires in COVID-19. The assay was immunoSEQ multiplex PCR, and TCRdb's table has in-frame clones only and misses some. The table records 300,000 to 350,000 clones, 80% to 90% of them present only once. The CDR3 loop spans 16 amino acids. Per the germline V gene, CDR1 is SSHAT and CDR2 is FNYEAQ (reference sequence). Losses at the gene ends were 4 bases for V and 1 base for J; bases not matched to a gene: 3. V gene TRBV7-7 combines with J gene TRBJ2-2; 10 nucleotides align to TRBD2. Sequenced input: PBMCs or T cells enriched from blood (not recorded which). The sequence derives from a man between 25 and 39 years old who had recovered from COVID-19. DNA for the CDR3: TGTGCCAGCAGCTCCCGACTAGCGGGGAACACCGGGGAGCTGTTTTTT. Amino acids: CASSSRLAGNTGELFF.